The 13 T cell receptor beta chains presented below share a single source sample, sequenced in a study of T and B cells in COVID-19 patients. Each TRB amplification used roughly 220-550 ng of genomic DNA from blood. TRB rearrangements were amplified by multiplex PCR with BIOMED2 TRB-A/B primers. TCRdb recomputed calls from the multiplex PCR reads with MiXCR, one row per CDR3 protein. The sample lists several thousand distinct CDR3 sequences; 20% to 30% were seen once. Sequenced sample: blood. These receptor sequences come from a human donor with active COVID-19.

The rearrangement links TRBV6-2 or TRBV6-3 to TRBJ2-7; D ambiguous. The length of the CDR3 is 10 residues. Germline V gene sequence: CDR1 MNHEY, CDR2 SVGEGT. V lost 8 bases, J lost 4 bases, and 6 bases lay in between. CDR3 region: CASQGYEQYF. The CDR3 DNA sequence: TGTGCCAGCCAAGGGTACGAGCAGTACTTC.

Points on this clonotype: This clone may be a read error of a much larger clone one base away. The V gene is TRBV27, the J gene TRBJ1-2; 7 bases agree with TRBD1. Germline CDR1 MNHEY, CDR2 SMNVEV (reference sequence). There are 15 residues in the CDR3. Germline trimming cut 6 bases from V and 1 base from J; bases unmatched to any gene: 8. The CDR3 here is CASRGRGTVNYGYTF. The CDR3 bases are TGTGCCAGCAGGGGAAGGGGGACAGTTAACTATGGCTACACCTTC.

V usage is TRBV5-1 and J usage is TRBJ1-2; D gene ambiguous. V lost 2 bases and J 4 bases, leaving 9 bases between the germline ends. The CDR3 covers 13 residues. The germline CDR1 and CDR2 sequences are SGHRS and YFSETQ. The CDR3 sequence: CASSFKGSYGYTF. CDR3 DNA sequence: TGCGCCAGCAGCTTCAAAGGGAGCTATGGCTACACCTTC.

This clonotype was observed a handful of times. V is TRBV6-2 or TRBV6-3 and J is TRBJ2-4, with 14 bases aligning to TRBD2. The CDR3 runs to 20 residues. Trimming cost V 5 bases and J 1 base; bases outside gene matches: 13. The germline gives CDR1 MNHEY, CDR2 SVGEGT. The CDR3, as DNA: TGTGCCAGCAGTCCCCTCCCGGGACTAGCGGGAGCCTGGGCCAAAAACATTCAGTACTTC. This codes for CASSPLPGLAGAWAKNIQYF.

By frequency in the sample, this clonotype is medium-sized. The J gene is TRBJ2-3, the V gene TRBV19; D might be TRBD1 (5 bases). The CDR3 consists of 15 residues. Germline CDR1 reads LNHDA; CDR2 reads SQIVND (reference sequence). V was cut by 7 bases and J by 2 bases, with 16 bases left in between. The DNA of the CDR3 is TGTGCCAGTACCCGAGCCCAGGGCTTCACAGATACGCAGTATTTT. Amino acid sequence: CASTRAQGFTDTQYF. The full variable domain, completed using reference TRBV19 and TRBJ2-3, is DGGITQSPKYLFRKEGQNVTLSCEQNLNHDAMYWYRQDPGQGLRLIYYSQIVNDFQKGDIAEGYSVSREKKESFPLTVTSAQKNPTAFYLCASTRAQGFTDTQYFGPGTRLTVL.

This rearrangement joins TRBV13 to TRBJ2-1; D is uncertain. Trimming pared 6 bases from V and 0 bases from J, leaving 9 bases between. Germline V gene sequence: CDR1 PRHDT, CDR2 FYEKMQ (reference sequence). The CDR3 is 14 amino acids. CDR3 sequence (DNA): TGTGCCAGCAGATTGGGAAGCTCCTACAATGAGCAGTTCTTC. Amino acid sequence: CASRLGSSYNEQFF.

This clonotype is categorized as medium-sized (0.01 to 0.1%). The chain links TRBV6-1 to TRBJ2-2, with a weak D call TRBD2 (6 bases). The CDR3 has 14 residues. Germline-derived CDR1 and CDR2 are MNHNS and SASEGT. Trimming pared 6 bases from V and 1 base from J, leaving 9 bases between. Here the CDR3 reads CASRGLLNTGELFF. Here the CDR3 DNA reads TGTGCCAGCAGGGGACTTCTGAACACCGGGGAGCTGTTTTTT.

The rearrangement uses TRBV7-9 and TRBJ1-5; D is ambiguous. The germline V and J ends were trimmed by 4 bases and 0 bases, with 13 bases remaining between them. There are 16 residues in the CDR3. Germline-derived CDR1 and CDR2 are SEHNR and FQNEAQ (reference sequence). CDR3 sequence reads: CASSSNRGNSNQPQHF. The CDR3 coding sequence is TGTGCCAGCAGCTCGAACCGGGGTAATAGCAATCAGCCCCAGCATTTT.

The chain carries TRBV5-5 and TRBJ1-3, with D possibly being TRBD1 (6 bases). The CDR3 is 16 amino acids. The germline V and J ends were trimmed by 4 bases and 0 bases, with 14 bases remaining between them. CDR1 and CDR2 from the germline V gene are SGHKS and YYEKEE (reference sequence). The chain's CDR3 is CASSGGRALSGNTIYF. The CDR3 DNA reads TGTGCCAGCAGCGGGGGCAGGGCCCTCTCTGGAAACACCATATATTTT.

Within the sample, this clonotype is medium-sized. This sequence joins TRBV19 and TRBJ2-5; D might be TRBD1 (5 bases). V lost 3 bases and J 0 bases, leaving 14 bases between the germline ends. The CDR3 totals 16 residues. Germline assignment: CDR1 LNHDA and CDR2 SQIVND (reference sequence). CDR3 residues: CASSIFTGVHQETQYF. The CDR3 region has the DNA TGTGCCAGTAGTATCTTCACAGGAGTGCACCAAGAGACCCAGTACTTC.

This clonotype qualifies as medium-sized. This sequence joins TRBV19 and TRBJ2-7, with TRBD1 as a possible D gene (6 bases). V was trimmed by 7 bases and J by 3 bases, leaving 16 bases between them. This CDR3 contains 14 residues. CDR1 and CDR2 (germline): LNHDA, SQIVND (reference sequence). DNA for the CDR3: TGTGCCAGTATTGGTACAGGGCGCGACTACGAGCAGTACTTC. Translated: CASIGTGRDYEQYF.

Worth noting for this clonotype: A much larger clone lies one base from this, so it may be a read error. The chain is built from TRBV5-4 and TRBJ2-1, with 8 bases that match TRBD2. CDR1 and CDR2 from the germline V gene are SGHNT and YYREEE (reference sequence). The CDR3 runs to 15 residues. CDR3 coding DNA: TGTGTCAGCAGCCCGCAGGGACTAGACTACAATGAGCAGTTCTTC. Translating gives CVSSPQGLDYNEQFF.

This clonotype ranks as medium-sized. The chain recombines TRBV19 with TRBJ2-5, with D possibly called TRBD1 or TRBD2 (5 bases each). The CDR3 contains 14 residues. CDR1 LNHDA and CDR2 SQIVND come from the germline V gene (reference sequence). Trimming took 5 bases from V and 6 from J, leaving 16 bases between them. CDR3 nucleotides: TGTGCCAGTAGTGACAGCGGAACGTTTCAGACCCAGTACTTC. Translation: CASSDSGTFQTQYF. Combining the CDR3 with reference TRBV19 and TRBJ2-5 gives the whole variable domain DGGITQSPKYLFRKEGQNVTLSCEQNLNHDAMYWYRQDPGQGLRLIYYSQIVNDFQKGDIAEGYSVSREKKESFPLTVTSAQKNPTAFYLCASSDSGTFQTQYFGPGTRLLVL.